This T cell receptor beta chain is from a study of PD-1 blockade in classical Hodgkin lymphoma. On the study more broadly: Each patient was given nivolumab 3 mg/kg through a vein every 2 weeks. Study-level findings and limits: The study found that TCR diversity rose significantly by C4D1 in CD4+ but not CD8+ cells. Complete responders' baseline diversity resembled that of newly diagnosed patients.

Note on this clone: No antigen is known for it.

Libraries were prepared by immunoSEQ multiplex PCR; TCRdb keeps only in-frame clonotypes and omits some of them. Here the sample spans some 100,000 clones, 90% to 95% being singletons. Documented time point: cycle 4 day 1 (C4D1), after less than 7 weeks of nivolumab. Relapse after autologous stem cell transplantation occurred in every patient, and brentuximab vedotin exposure varied. Each best response was a complete response, a partial response or progressive disease. This receptor was obtained from a human donor with classical Hodgkin lymphoma. The sequences come from peripheral blood mononuclear cells (PBMCs), collected before the fourth cycle of nivolumab.

In nucleotides, the CDR3 is TGTGCCTGGAGCACAACTCGGGGGTCGGCCAACGTCCTGACTTTC. Protein sequence: CAWSTTRGSANVLTF. The chain has TRBV30 and TRBJ2-6; D may be TRBD2 (6 bases). V was shortened by 3 bases and J by 6 bases, with 15 bases between the two germline ends. Per germline, CDR1 GTSNPN and CDR2 SVGIG (reference sequence). This CDR3 is 15 amino acids long.